Each of the 10 T cell receptor beta chains below was sequenced from the same sample in a study of blood T cells in healthy people across ages. The second PCR ran about 7 to 12 cycles with a sample-barcoded 5' primer and J-beta primers. TCRdb reprocessed the 5' RACE reads with MiXCR, giving one entry per CDR3 protein. In the table there are 700,000 to 1,000,000 distinct CDR3 sequences, approximately 44% of which are singletons. Sequencing was performed on blood. All receptors derive from a man aged 55 to 70 in good health.

This chain joins TRBV29-1 and TRBJ2-1, with D tentatively TRBD1 (5 bases). The CDR3 runs 13 residues. V shed 3 bases and J shed 5 bases, with 11 bases lying between them. Per germline, CDR1 SQVTM and CDR2 ANQGSEA. The CDR3 nucleotides are TGCAGCGTTGACAGGGAAACCCACAATGAGCAGTTCTTC. Protein sequence: CSVDRETHNEQFF.

A remark on this clonotype: One end of the junction varies from germline; a read error may be responsible. The chain employs TRBV12-3 or TRBV12-4 and TRBJ2-1; 7 bases fit TRBD1. CDR3 length: 12 residues. Here the CDR3 DNA reads TGTGCCAGCAGCTTAGGGAAAGGGGGCGAGTTCTTC. Its translation is CASSLGKGGEFF.

In its sample, this clonotype was seen a few times. This chain connects TRBV6-6 to TRBJ2-5, with D possibly called TRBD1 or TRBD2 (6 bases each). Germline V gene sequence: CDR1 MNHNY, CDR2 SVGAGI (reference sequence). V was cut by 7 bases and J by 5 bases, with 14 bases left in between. The CDR3 spans 13 residues. CDR3 region: CASTLGGRETQYF. In DNA form, the CDR3 reads TGTGCCAGCACCCTAGGGGGGCGGGAGACCCAGTACTTC.

This clonotype has only a few counts. V and J are TRBV28 and TRBJ2-7, with 11 bases identical to TRBD1. Looked up from germline, CDR1 is MDHEN and CDR2 is SYDVKM. Trimming removed 6 bases from V and 2 bases from J; junction bases left unmatched: 3. The CDR3 sequence is 14 residues long. In nucleotides, the CDR3 is TGTGCCAGCAGGACGGGACAGGGGGCCTACGAGCAGTACTTC. It is translated as CASRTGQGAYEQYF.

V and J are TRBV24-1 and TRBJ1-1, with TRBD1 as a possible D gene (6 bases). The germline CDR1 and CDR2 sequences are KGHDR and SFDVKD. This CDR3 is built from 13 residues. The germline V and J ends were trimmed by 2 bases and 6 bases, with 9 bases remaining between them. The chain's CDR3 is CATSDSRQAEAFF. CDR3 bases: TGTGCCACCAGTGATTCGCGACAGGCTGAAGCTTTCTTT.

The chain joins TRBV7-9 to TRBJ1-2, with D uncertain. In germline, CDR1 is SEHNR, CDR2 FQNEAQ (reference sequence). The CDR3 is made up of 13 amino acids. The ends were cut back, 5 bases at V and 0 bases at J, with 7 bases in the middle. The CDR3 spells CASSPFANYGYTF. The DNA for the CDR3 is TGTGCCAGCAGCCCTTTCGCTAACTATGGCTACACCTTC.

This rearrangement joins TRBV12-3 or TRBV12-4 to TRBJ2-2; D is unresolved. V was pared by 3 bases and J by 1 base, with 3 bases between. The CDR3 is 13 amino acids. The DNA of the CDR3 is TGTGCCAGCAGTTTCGGGAACACCGGGGAGCTGTTTTTT. Its protein is CASSFGNTGELFF.

This clonotype was recorded once. CDR3 DNA sequence: TGTGCCAGCAGTAAACGCCCCTTCGGACAGGAGTACTCCTACGAGCAGTACTTC. Translating it yields CASSKRPFGQEYSYEQYF. This sequence joins TRBV6-2 or TRBV6-3 and TRBJ2-7, with 7 bases aligning to TRBD1. CDR3 size: 18 residues. With 5 bases clipped from V and 0 bases from J, the junction kept 16 bases outside the gene matches. CDR1 is MNHEY and CDR2 is SVGEGT in the germline V gene.

This clonotype has a handful of counts. The chain combines TRBV7-9 with TRBJ2-3; 7 bases align to TRBD2. The V and J ends lost 5 bases and 6 bases, in that order; junction bases with no gene match: 14. The CDR3 runs 16 residues. CDR1 is SEHNR, CDR2 FQNEAQ, per germline (reference sequence). CDR3 in DNA: TGTGCCAGCAGCCCTCGGGATCGGGGGGAGAAGGATACGCAGTATTTT. This codes for CASSPRDRGEKDTQYF.

There are a few counts of this clonotype. The chain employs TRBV6-4 and TRBJ1-2; 7 bases fit TRBD1. The trim removed 2 bases at V and 0 bases at J, leaving 6 bases unmatched. The CDR3 has 16 residues. The germline CDR1 and CDR2 sequences are MRHNA and SNTAGT. The chain's CDR3 is CASSDKGGPSNYGYTF. The DNA for the CDR3 is TGTGCCAGCAGTGACAAAGGGGGCCCTTCTAACTATGGCTACACCTTC.